This T cell receptor (beta chain) was sequenced in a study of post-analysis software for immune sequencing data (dated by TCRdb to 2014 to 2015). Study-wide context: The recorded disease courses included relapsing-remitting, secondary progressive and progressive-relapsing multiple sclerosis, and some patients had no subtype annotation. The patient repertoires were compared against some twelve previously published healthy control repertoires obtained from donors aged about 6 to 26 years. A subset of samples was prepared in parallel using single-end sample barcoding, then pooled and co-amplified after Illumina adapter ligation. The study at large found these results: The multiple sclerosis patient group was slightly younger than the control group. When samples were clustered directly using the F measure, samples prepared in the same batch co-clustered strongly, which prompted a batch-effect correction. Significantly lower normalized Chao1 diversity was found in multiple sclerosis patients than in controls, suggesting substantial peripheral T-cell clonal expansion.

Library preparation employed PCR. Reads for this sample came from an Illumina HiSeq 2500. Unique molecular identifiers were incorporated into TCR beta cDNA libraries to reduce PCR and sequencing biases. Every 1 to 10 million input T cells yielded about 500,000 cDNA molecules, meaning each molecule approximated one T cell. The same protocol used for the earlier healthy control dataset was applied to prepare and sequence the patient libraries. Within a given batch, samples were prepared together, multiplexed and sequenced on the same HiSeq lane. The authors processed their data as follows. MIGEC was used to process the raw barcoded reads, and molecular identifier groups with only a single read were discarded before consensus assembly and CDR3 extraction. VDJtools was used for post-analysis of the clonotype tables, and diversity was normalized by down-sampling every dataset to the size of the smallest sample. Repertoire overlap clustering matched CDR3 amino acid but not nucleotide sequences to correct batch-related cross-sample contamination. TCRdb cleaned the public reads at Q25 with fastp, built clones with MiXCR and kept in-frame beta chains. Duplicate CDR3 protein sequences are folded into a single record with the most common DNA and genes. The V and J calls shown here were made by TCRdb, not taken from the authors' results. Within this sample are 500,000 to 600,000 distinct CDR3 sequences, with roughly 47% of them counted one time only. Of the sample, 1.7% is held by the ten largest clones.

To demonstrate the VDJtools post-analysis software, TCR beta repertoires were profiled from the peripheral blood of roughly 12 young patients with multiple sclerosis. The multiple sclerosis patients were children and adolescents ranging in age from about 6 to 16 years. About this clonotype itself: Its antigen is still unknown. Within one base of it there is no much larger clone, and no base qualities were kept.

This clonotype originated in a girl between 5 and 17 years old with multiple sclerosis. The specimen was blood.

CDR3 region: CASDTRRTYGYTF. The DNA sequence is given as TGTGCTAGTGACACTCGACGGACCTATGGCTACACCTTC. In this chain, TRBV12-5 is recombined with TRBJ1-2, with an unclear D gene assignment. V sheds 7 bases and J sheds 4 bases, leaving 13 bases between their ends. As encoded in the germline V gene, CDR1 is LGHNT while CDR2 is FRNRAP. The CDR3 spans 13 residues, from the cysteine through the phenylalanine. Only the CDR3 portion is preserved as DNA: 39 bases, with reading frame beginning at the first base.